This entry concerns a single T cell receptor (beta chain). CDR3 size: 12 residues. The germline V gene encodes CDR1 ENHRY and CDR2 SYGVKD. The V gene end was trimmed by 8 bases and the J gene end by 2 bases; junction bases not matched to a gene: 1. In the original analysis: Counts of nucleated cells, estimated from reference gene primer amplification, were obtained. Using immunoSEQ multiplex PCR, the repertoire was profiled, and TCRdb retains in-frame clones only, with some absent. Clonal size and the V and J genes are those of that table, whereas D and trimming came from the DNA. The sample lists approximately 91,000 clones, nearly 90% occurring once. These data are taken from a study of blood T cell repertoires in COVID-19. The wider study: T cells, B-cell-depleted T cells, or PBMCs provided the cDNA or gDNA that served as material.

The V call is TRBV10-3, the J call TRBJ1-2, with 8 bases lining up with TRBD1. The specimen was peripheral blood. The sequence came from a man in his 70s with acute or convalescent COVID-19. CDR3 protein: CAIGQGNYGYTF. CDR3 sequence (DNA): TGTGCCATCGGACAGGGAAACTATGGCTACACCTTC.